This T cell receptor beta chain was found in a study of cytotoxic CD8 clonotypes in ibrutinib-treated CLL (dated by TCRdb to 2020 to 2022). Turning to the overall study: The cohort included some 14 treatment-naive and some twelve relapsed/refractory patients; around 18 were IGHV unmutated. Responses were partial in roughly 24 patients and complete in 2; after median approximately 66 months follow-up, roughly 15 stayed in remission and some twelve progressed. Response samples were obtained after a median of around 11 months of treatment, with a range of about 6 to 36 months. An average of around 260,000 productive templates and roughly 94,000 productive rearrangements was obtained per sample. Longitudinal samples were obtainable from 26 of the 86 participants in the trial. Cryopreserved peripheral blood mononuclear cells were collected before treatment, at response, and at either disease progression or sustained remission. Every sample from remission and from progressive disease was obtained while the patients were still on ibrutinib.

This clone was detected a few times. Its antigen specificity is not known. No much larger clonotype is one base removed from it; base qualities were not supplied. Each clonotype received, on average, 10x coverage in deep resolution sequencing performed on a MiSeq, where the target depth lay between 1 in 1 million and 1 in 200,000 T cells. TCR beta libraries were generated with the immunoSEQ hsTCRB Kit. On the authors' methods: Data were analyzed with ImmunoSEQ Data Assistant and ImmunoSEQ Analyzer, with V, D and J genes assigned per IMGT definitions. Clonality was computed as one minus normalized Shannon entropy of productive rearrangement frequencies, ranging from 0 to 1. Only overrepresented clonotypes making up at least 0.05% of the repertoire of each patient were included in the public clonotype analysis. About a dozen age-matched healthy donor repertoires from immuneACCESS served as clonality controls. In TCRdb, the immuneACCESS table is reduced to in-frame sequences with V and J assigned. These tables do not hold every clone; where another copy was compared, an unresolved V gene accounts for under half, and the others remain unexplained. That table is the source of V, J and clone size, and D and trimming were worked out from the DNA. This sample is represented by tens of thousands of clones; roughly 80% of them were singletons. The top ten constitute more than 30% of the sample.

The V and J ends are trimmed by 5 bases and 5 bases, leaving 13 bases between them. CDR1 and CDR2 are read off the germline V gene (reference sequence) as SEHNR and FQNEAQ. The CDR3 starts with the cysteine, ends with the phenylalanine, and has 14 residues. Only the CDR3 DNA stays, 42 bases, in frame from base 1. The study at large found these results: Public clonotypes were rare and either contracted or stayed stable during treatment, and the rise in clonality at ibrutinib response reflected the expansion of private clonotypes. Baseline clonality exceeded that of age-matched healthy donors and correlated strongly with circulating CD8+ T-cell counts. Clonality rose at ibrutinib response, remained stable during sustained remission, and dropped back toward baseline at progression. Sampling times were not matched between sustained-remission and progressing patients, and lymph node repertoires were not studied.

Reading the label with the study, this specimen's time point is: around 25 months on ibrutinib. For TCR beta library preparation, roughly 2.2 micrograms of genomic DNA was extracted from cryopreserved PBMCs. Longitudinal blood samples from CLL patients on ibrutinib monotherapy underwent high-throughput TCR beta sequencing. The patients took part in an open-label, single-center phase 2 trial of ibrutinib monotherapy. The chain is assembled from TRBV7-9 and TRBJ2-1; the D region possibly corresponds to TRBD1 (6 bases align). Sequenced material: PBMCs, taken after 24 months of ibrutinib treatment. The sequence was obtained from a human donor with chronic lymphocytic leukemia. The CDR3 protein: CASSNYRVDNEQFF. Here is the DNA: TGTGCCAGCAGCAACTACAGGGTAGACAATGAGCAGTTCTTC.